This is a list of T cell receptor beta chains from one sample in a study of blood T cell repertoires in COVID-19. The table came from immunoSEQ multiplex PCR; TCRdb's copy has only in-frame clones and leaves some out. The sample carries tens of thousands of clones, about 86% recorded once. The sample consisted of peripheral blood. These receptors originate from a man in his forties or fifties with acute or convalescent COVID-19. Each CDR3 is given with its conserved first and last residue. A D gene is named only where the DNA matches it firmly. The size of a clone is reported for some rows only, either as once, few or many, or as a class for expanded clones.

size	D	V	J	DNA	CDR3
-	-	TRBV10-3	TRBJ1-2	TGTGCCATCAGTGAACCGGGACAACTATATGGCTACACCTTC	CAISEPGQLYGYTF
few	-	TRBV7-3	TRBJ2-7	TGTGCCACCCCGAGCTCCTACGAGCAGTACTTC	CATPSSYEQYF
once	-	TRBV9	TRBJ1-2	TGTGCCAGCAGCGTGACTGGCCCCTATGGCTACACCTTC	CASSVTGPYGYTF
-	-	TRBV19	TRBJ1-1	TGTGCCAGTAGACTAGACCGGATAACTGATGAAGCTTTCTTT	CASRLDRITDEAFF
-	-	TRBV6-6	TRBJ2-1	TGTGCCAGCAGTTACCTCTACAATGAGCAGTTCTTC	CASSYLYNEQFF
-	-	TRBV29-1	TRBJ2-1	TGCAGCACCTGGCCCCGGGAGAACTCCTACAATGAGCAGTTCTTC	CSTWPRENSYNEQFF
-	TRBD1	TRBV18	TRBJ2-5	TGTGCCAGCTCACTGGACAGGGAAGAGACCCAGTACTTC	CASSLDREETQYF
-	-	TRBV5-5	TRBJ1-5	TGTGCCAGCAGCTTGGCCAAGGGGGTCAAGGACCAGCCCCAGCATTTT	CASSLAKGVKDQPQHF
-	TRBD2	TRBV3-1/TRBV3-2	TRBJ2-3	TGTGCCAGCAGCTCAAGCGGGGGTACGCAGTATTTT	CASSSSGGTQYF
-	-	TRBV6-5	TRBJ2-7	TGTGCCAGCAGTTCGACAGATACATTCTACGAGCAGTACTTC	CASSSTDTFYEQYF